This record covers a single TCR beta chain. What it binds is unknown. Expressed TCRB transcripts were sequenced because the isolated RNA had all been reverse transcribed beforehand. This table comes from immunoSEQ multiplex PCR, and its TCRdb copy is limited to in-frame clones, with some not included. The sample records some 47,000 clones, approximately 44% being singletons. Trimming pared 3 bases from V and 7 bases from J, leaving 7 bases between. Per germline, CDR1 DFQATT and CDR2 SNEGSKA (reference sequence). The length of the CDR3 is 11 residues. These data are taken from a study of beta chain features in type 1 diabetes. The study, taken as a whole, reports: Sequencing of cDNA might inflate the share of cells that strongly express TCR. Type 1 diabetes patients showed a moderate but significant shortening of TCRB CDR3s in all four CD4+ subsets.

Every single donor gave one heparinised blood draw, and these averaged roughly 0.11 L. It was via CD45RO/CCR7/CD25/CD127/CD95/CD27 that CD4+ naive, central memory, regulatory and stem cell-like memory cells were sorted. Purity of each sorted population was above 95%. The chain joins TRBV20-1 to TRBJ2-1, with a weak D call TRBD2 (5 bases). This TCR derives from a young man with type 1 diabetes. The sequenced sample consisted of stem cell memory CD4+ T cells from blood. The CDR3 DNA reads TGCAGTGCTAGCGGCGGGAATGAGCAGTTCTTC. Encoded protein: CSASGGNEQFF.